This T cell receptor beta chain comes out of a study of tissue T cells after allogeneic stem cell transplantation. Study-wide points: Motif-based clustering found tissue-specific repertoire signatures shared across patients, though few clones were shared.

Worth noting for this clone: Its antigen remains unidentified. Mouse gene names apply. Sequencing ends 1 residue short of the CDR3 end; the germline J gene provides the rest.

This CDR3 is 15 amino acids long. V lost 0 bases to trimming and J lost 4 bases; unmatched junction nucleotides: 7. Germline values: CDR1 SGHLS, CDR2 HYDKME. The time point here: mouse harvest day 14 after allogeneic transplant. Mouse grafts combined 10^7 T-cell-depleted bone marrow cells with 10^6 splenic CD5+ T cells. Tissues came from B6→BALB/c major-mismatch GVHD mice at day 7 or 14. TCRdb keeps only in-frame clones here, not all; method: immunoSEQ multiplex PCR. The profile shows more than 4,000 clones, approximately 49% of them singletons. The specimen sequenced was lymph node tissue. The TCR sequence derives from a female BALB/c mouse given C57BL/6 T cells with graft-versus-host disease after an allogeneic hematopoietic cell transplant. The chain joins TRBV12-2 to TRBJ1-1, with 7 bases that match TRBD1. This chain's CDR3 is CASSLGPGGGTEVFF. The part of the CDR3 DNA that was read is TGTGCCAGCTCTCTCGGGCCAGGGGGAGGCACAGAAGTCTTC.